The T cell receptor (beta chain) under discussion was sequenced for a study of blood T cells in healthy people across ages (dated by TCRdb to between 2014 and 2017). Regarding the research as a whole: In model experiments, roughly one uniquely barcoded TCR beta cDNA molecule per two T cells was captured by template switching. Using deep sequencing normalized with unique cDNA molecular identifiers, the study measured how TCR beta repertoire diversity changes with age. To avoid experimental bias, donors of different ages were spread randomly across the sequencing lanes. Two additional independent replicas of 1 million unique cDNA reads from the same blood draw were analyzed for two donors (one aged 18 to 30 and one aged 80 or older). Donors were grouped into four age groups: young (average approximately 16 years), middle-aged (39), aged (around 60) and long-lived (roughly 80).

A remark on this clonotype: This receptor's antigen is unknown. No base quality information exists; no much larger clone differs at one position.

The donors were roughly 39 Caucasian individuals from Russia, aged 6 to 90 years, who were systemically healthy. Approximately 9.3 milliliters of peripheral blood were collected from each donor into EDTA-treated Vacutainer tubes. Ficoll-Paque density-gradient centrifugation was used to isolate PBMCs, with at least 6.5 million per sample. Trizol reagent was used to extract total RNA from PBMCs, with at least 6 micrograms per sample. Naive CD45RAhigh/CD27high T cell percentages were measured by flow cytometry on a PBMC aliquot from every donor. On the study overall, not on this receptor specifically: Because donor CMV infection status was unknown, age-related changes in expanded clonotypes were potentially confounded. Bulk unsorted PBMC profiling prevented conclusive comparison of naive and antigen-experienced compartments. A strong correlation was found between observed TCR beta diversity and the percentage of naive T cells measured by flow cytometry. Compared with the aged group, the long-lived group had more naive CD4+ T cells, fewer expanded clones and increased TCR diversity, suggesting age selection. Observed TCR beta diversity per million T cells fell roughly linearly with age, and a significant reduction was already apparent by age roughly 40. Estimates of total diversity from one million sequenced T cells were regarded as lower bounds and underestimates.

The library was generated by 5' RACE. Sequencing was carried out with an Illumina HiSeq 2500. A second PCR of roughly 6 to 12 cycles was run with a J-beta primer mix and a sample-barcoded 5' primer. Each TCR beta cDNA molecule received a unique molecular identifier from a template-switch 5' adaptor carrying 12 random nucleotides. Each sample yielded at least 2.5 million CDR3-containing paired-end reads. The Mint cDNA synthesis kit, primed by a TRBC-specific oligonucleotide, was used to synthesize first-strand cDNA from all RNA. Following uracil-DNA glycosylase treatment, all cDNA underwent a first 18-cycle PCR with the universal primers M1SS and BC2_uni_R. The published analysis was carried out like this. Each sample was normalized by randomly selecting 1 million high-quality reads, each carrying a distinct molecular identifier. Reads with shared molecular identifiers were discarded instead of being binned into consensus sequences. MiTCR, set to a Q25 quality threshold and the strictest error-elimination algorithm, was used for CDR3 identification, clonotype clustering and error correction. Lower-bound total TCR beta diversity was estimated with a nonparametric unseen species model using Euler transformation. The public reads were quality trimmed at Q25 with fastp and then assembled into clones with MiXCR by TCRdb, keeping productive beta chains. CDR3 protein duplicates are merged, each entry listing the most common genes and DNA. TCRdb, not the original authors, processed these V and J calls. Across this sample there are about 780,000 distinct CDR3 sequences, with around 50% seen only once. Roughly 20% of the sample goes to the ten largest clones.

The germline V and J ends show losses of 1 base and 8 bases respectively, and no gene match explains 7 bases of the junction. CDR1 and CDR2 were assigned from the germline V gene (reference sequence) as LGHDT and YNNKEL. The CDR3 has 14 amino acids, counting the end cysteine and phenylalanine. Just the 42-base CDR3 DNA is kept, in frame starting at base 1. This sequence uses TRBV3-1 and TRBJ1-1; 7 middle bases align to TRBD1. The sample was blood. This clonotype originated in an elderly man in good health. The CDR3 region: CASSQGFGTAEAFF. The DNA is TGTGCCAGCAGCCAAGGATTTGGGACAGCCGAAGCTTTCTTT.